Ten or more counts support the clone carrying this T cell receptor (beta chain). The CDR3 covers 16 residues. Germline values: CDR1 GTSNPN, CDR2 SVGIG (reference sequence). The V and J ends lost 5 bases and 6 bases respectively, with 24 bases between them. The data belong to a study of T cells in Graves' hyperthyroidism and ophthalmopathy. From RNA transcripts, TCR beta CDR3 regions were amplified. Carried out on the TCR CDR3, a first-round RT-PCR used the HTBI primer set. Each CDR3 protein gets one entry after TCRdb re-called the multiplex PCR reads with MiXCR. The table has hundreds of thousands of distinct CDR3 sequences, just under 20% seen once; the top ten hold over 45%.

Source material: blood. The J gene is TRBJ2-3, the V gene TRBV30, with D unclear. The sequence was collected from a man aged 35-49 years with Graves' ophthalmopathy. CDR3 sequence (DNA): TGTGCCTGGGAGGCCAGACTCGCCGCAAAACCGGATACGCAGTATTTT. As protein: CAWEARLAAKPDTQYF.